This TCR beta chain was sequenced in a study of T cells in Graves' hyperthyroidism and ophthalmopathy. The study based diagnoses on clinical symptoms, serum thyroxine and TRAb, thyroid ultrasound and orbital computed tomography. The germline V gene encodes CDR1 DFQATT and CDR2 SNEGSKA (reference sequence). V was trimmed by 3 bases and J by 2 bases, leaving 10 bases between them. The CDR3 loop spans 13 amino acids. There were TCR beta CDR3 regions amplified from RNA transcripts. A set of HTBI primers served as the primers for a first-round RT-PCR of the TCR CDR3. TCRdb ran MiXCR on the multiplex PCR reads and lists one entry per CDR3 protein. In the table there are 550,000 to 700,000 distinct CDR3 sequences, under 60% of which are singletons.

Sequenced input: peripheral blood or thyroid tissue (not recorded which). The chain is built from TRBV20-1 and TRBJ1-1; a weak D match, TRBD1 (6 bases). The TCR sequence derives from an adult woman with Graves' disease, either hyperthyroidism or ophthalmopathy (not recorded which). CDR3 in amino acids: CSARAGTNTEAFF. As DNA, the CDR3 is TGCAGTGCTAGGGCAGGGACAAACACTGAAGCTTTCTTT.